This T cell receptor (beta chain) emerged from a study of response to subunit inactivated influenza vaccine. Study-wide results and caveats: Every seasonal influenza vaccination brings in few new T cells, the authors suggested.

Germline V CDR1 and CDR2: SGHVS, FQNEAQ. Trimming took 6 bases from V and 4 from J, leaving 7 bases between them. The CDR3 consists of 12 residues. From the RT-PCR reads, TCRdb called clonotypes with MiXCR, one entry per CDR3 protein. The repertoire holds around 490,000 distinct CDR3 sequences, with around 8% as singletons. This clonotype has a count of ten or more. No antigen is known for it. The chain uses TRBV7-8 and TRBJ1-3, with no clear D. This sequence was found in a man between 50 and 70 years old who received an inactivated influenza vaccine. Source: PBMCs from blood, taken less than 25 months after vaccination. CDR3 nucleotides: TGTGCCAGCAGTTTTCCGGGAAACACCATATATTTT. Its translation: CASSFPGNTIYF.